These T cell receptor beta chains were read from a single sample in a study of cytomegalovirus exposure and HLA in healthy donors. The method was immunoSEQ multiplex PCR; TCRdb's version includes in-frame clones alone and lacks a portion of them. The data show fewer than 110,000 clones, 76% seen once. Sequences were obtained from PBMCs. Receptors were obtained from a man aged 40-50 years in good health and CMV-seronegative. The CDR3 runs from the conserved cysteine through the conserved F or W. A D gene is named only where the DNA matches it firmly. The size entry is marked missing in some rows and otherwise reads once, few, many or a size class.

V gene,J gene,D gene,clone size,CDR3 DNA,CDR3 protein
TRBV27,TRBJ2-7,TRBD2,once,TGTGCCAGCACCACCTTCGGGGGGGGGTTCGGGGAGCAGTACTTC,CASTTFGGGFGEQYF
TRBV7-3,TRBJ2-2,.,.,TGTGCCAGCAGCTTGACTGGCATGAACACCGGGGAGCTGTTTTTT,CASSLTGMNTGELFF
TRBV7-2,TRBJ2-2,.,.,TGTGCCAGCAGCTCCCCCCCGTTGAGGCCCGGGGAGCTGTTTTTT,CASSSPPLRPGELFF
TRBV6-4,TRBJ2-2,.,.,TGTGCCAGCATGCCGACGCTGGAGTCCGGGGAGCTGTTTTTT,CASMPTLESGELFF
TRBV4-2,TRBJ2-1,TRBD2,few,TGTGCCAGCAGCCAAGGGGGCGGGGGGGGTGTGAATGAGCAGTTCTTC,CASSQGGGGGVNEQFF
TRBV10-1,TRBJ1-1,.,.,TGCGCCAGCAGTGAGCAGGTTATGAACACTGAAGCTTTCTTT,CASSEQVMNTEAFF
TRBV5-1,TRBJ2-2,TRBD1,few,TGCGCCAGCAGCTTGTCAGGGACAGCAACCGGGGAGCTGTTTTTT,CASSLSGTATGELFF
TRBV7-2,TRBJ1-2,TRBD1,.,TGTGCCAGCAGCCCAGAATCACAGGGGGCGCGTTATGGCTACACCTTC,CASSPESQGARYGYTF
TRBV28,TRBJ1-6,TRBD1,.,TGTGCCAGCAGCCCAGGGGGCAGGAATTCACCCCTCCACTTT,CASSPGGRNSPLHF
TRBV9,TRBJ1-3,.,.,TGTGCCAGCAGCGTAGGCGGACAGACTACCTCTGGAAACACCATATATTTT,CASSVGGQTTSGNTIYF
TRBV6-5,TRBJ2-3,TRBD1,.,TGTGCCAGCAGACAGGGGTCAGATACGCAGTATTTT,CASRQGSDTQYF
TRBV29-1,TRBJ1-1,.,.,TGCAGCGTCGCCCTTACAGTGAACACTGAAGCTTTCTTT,CSVALTVNTEAFF
TRBV5-6,TRBJ2-3,TRBD1,.,TGTGCCAGCAGCTATTACAGGGGTACAGATACGCAGTATTTT,CASSYYRGTDTQYF
TRBV5-6,TRBJ1-2,TRBD1,.,TGTGCCAGCAGCATACGACAGGGCTCATATGGCTACACCTTC,CASSIRQGSYGYTF
TRBV19,TRBJ1-5,TRBD1,.,TGTGCCAGTAGTTGGGACAGGGGGCAGCCCCAGCATTTT,CASSWDRGQPQHF
TRBV2,TRBJ2-1,TRBD1,once,TGTGCCAGCAGCCCCGCGGGACAGGGATTGGATGAGCAGTTCTTC,CASSPAGQGLDEQFF
TRBV5-1,TRBJ1-2,.,.,TGCGCCAGCAGCTTGGAACAGGTCGATGGCTACACCTTC,CASSLEQVDGYTF
TRBV10-1,TRBJ2-3,.,.,TGCGCCAGCAGCCGGCCCCAAGAGGCAGATACGCAGTATTTT,CASSRPQEADTQYF
TRBV5-1,TRBJ1-1,TRBD1,.,TGCGCCAGCAGCTCCCGTCAGGGGGCAGGGAACACTGAAGCTTTCTTT,CASSSRQGAGNTEAFF
TRBV4-2,TRBJ2-7,TRBD2,.,TGTGCCAGCAGCCAAGTTCTGGCGGGGGGAATCCACGAGCAGTACTTC,CASSQVLAGGIHEQYF
TRBV5-4,TRBJ2-2,TRBD2,.,TGTGCCAGCAGCTTGTTTACTAGCGACCACGGGGAGCTGTTTTTT,CASSLFTSDHGELFF
TRBV5-1,TRBJ2-2,.,.,TGCGCCAGCAGCTTGGGCGGACACGGGGAGCTGTTTTTT,CASSLGGHGELFF
TRBV7-9,TRBJ1-1,TRBD1,.,TGTGCCAGCAGCCCCATAAACAGGGGACTGAACACTGAAGCTTTCTTT,CASSPINRGLNTEAFF
TRBV13,TRBJ2-7,TRBD1,few,TGTGCCAGCAGCTTAGGCAGGACAGGGGCCTACGAGCAGTACTTC,CASSLGRTGAYEQYF
TRBV4-2,TRBJ2-1,TRBD2,.,TGTGCCAGCAGCCAAGAAACTTTGACTAGCGGGCCTTATTACAATGAGCAGTTCTTC,CASSQETLTSGPYYNEQFF